Included here is one T cell receptor beta chain sequence, with context. The sample comes from a study of blood T cell repertoires in COVID-19. Clones were sequenced by immunoSEQ multiplex PCR, and TCRdb holds only the in-frame ones, with some missing. The sample shows around 300,000 clones, about four fifths of them seen only once. This CDR3 spans 14 amino acids. The germline gives CDR1 SGDLS, CDR2 YYNGEE. Trimming took off 2 bases at V and 4 bases at J, with 13 bases between the two ends. The chain carries TRBV9 and TRBJ2-7; TRBD2 might be the D (6 bases). Specimen: peripheral blood. This sequence was found in a man aged 30-40 years with active or convalescent COVID-19. CDR3 nucleotides: TGTGCCAGCAGCGTGAGCGTGGGGGGTTACGAGCAGTACTTC. Translation: CASSVSVGGYEQYF.